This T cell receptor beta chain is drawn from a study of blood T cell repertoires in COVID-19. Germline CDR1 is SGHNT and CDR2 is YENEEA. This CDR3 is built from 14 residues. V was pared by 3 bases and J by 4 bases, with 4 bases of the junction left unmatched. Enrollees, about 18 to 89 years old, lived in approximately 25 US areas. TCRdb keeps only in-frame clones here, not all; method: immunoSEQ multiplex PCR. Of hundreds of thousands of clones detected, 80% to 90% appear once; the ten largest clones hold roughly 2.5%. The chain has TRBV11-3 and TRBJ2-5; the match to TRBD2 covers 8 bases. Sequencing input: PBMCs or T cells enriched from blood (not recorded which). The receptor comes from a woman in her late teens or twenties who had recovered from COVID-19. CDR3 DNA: TGTGCCAGCAGCTTGGCGGGGGGTCGAGAGACCCAGTACTTC. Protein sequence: CASSLAGGRETQYF. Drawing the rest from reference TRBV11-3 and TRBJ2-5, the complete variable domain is EAGVVQSPRYKIIEKKQPVAFWCNPISGHNTLYWYLQNLGQGPELLIRYENEEAVDDSQLPKDRFSAERLKGVDSTLKIQPAELGDSAVYLCASSLAGGRETQYFGPGTRLLVL.